Shown below are 12 T cell receptor beta chains from a single sample sequenced in a study of radiation and T cells in renal cell carcinoma. Time point defined: blood 2 weeks post-SBRT. Documented treatment: 15 Gy SBRT to primary tumor, nephrectomy 4 weeks later. Assay used: immunoSEQ multiplex PCR; TCRdb lists only in-frame clones, some missing. The sample records 100,000 to 150,000 clones, about four fifths being singletons. The material was blood, obtained from a patient whose treatment included radiotherapy and nephrectomy. The source of these receptors is a man aged 50 to 60 with renal cell carcinoma.

This sequence joins TRBV7-2 and TRBJ2-3, with 7 positions matching TRBD2. V lost 5 bases and J lost 0; bases outside the gene matches: 5. The CDR3 is made up of 15 amino acids. Germline assignment: CDR1 SGHTA and CDR2 FQGNSA. CDR3 sequence: CASSAEAGSTDTQYF. As DNA, the CDR3 is TGTGCCAGCAGCGCCGAAGCGGGGAGCACAGATACGCAGTATTTT. The variable domain in full, with the rest retrieved from reference TRBV7-2 and TRBJ2-3, is GAGVSQSPSNKVTEKGKDVELRCDPISGHTALYWYRQSLGQGLEFLIYFQGNSAPDKSGLPSDRFSAERTGGSVSTLTIQRTQQEDSAVYLCASSAEAGSTDTQYFGPGTRLTVL.

The chain employs TRBV15 and TRBJ1-4; a weak D match, TRBD1 (6 bases). This CDR3 is 16 amino acids long. With 0 bases removed from V and 8 bases from J, the gap between germline ends came to 16 bases. CDR1 is LNHNV, CDR2 YYDKDF, per germline (reference sequence). CDR3 bases: TGTGCCACCAGCAGAGATAGAGGGGGTACGTGGGAAAAACTGTTTTTT. Translated, it gives CATSRDRGGTWEKLFF.

This clone was observed a handful of times. V usage is TRBV18 and J usage is TRBJ2-5, with D perhaps matching TRBD1 (5 bases). The V gene's germline CDR1 is KGHSH and CDR2 LQKENI. V was trimmed by 0 bases and J by 3 bases, leaving 8 bases between them. The length of the CDR3 is 14 residues. The CDR3 bases are TGTGCCAGCTCACCACCGACAGTGGAAGAGACCCAGTACTTC. It specifies CASSPPTVEETQYF.

V is TRBV19 and J is TRBJ2-2, with D uncertain. The CDR3 has 13 amino acids. Germline values: CDR1 LNHDA, CDR2 SQIVND (reference sequence). The V gene lost 5 bases and the J gene lost 3 bases, with 7 bases spanning the gap. In DNA form, the CDR3 reads TGTGCCAGTAGTCCGACACACACCGGGGAGCTGTTTTTT. This sequence encodes CASSPTHTGELFF.

The V call is TRBV6-5, the J call TRBJ2-2; D is possibly TRBD1 (6 bases). Trimming pared 2 bases from V and 2 bases from J, leaving 12 bases between. The germline V gene encodes CDR1 MNHEY and CDR2 SVGAGI. There are 16 residues in the CDR3. The CDR3 DNA follows: TGTGCCAGCAGTTACGCGAGGACAGTTAACACCGGGGAGCTGTTTTTT. Its translation is CASSYARTVNTGELFF.

The V gene is TRBV4-3, the J gene TRBJ1-2; 7 bases map to TRBD1. Trimming cost V 2 bases and J 6 bases; bases outside gene matches: 9. This CDR3 has 15 residues. In germline, CDR1 is LGHNA, CDR2 YSLEER. CDR3 residues: CASSQLNDRDHGYTF. In DNA, the CDR3 is TGCGCCAGCAGCCAATTAAATGACAGGGACCATGGCTACACCTTC.

This chain joins TRBV7-9 and TRBJ2-1, with 8 bases lining up with TRBD2. The CDR3 has 18 residues. Losses at the gene ends were 2 bases for V and 6 bases for J; bases not matched to a gene: 15. Germline CDR1 SEHNR, CDR2 FQNEAQ (reference sequence). The CDR3 spells CASSLYGSGMFLRNEQFF. Written as DNA, the CDR3 is TGTGCCAGCAGCTTATACGGTAGCGGGATGTTTTTGCGCAATGAGCAGTTCTTC.

This chain connects TRBV5-5 to TRBJ2-1, with 11 nucleotides matching TRBD1. Germline trimming cut 3 bases from V and 3 bases from J; bases unmatched to any gene: 2. This CDR3 is 15 amino acids long. Germline-derived CDR1 and CDR2 are SGHKS and YYEKEE (reference sequence). The CDR3 region is CASSSGTGGYNEQFF. CDR3 bases: TGTGCCAGCAGCTCCGGGACAGGGGGCTACAATGAGCAGTTCTTC.

The rearrangement uses TRBV11-3 and TRBJ2-3, with D perhaps TRBD1 or TRBD2 (5 bases each). Germline V gene data show CDR1 as SGHNT and CDR2 as YENEEA. Trimming removed 8 bases at V and 5 bases at J, with 5 bases between. There are 10 residues in the CDR3. In nucleotides, the CDR3 is TGTGCCAGCGGGGGAGATACGCAGTATTTT. It encodes CASGGDTQYF.

The chain employs TRBV2 and TRBJ2-5, with D perhaps matching TRBD2 (6 bases). V lost 2 bases to trimming and J lost 4 bases, with 11 bases between them. The germline CDR1 and CDR2 sequences are SNHLY and FYNNEI. This CDR3 is built from 14 residues. CDR3 sequence: CASSENLGGETQYF. The CDR3 bases are TGTGCCAGCAGTGAAAATCTGGGGGGAGAGACCCAGTACTTC.

This sequence joins TRBV10-3 and TRBJ2-2; TRBD2 agrees at 12 bases. This CDR3 region has 16 residues. The germline V gene encodes CDR1 ENHRY and CDR2 SYGVKD. J lost 4 bases, V lost 9 bases, and 9 bases had no gene match. In nucleotides, the CDR3 is TGTGCCATTTCTAGCGGGGGGGACCCGGGCACCGGGGAGCTGTTTTTT. Encoded protein: CAISSGGDPGTGELFF.

The chain links TRBV21-1 to TRBJ1-5. TRBV21-1 has pseudogene status. This CDR3 comprises 14 residues. In DNA form, the CDR3 reads TGTGCCAGCTGTCGGATGGGGTTAGGGCAGCCCCAGCATTTT. Residues: CASCRMGLGQPQHF.